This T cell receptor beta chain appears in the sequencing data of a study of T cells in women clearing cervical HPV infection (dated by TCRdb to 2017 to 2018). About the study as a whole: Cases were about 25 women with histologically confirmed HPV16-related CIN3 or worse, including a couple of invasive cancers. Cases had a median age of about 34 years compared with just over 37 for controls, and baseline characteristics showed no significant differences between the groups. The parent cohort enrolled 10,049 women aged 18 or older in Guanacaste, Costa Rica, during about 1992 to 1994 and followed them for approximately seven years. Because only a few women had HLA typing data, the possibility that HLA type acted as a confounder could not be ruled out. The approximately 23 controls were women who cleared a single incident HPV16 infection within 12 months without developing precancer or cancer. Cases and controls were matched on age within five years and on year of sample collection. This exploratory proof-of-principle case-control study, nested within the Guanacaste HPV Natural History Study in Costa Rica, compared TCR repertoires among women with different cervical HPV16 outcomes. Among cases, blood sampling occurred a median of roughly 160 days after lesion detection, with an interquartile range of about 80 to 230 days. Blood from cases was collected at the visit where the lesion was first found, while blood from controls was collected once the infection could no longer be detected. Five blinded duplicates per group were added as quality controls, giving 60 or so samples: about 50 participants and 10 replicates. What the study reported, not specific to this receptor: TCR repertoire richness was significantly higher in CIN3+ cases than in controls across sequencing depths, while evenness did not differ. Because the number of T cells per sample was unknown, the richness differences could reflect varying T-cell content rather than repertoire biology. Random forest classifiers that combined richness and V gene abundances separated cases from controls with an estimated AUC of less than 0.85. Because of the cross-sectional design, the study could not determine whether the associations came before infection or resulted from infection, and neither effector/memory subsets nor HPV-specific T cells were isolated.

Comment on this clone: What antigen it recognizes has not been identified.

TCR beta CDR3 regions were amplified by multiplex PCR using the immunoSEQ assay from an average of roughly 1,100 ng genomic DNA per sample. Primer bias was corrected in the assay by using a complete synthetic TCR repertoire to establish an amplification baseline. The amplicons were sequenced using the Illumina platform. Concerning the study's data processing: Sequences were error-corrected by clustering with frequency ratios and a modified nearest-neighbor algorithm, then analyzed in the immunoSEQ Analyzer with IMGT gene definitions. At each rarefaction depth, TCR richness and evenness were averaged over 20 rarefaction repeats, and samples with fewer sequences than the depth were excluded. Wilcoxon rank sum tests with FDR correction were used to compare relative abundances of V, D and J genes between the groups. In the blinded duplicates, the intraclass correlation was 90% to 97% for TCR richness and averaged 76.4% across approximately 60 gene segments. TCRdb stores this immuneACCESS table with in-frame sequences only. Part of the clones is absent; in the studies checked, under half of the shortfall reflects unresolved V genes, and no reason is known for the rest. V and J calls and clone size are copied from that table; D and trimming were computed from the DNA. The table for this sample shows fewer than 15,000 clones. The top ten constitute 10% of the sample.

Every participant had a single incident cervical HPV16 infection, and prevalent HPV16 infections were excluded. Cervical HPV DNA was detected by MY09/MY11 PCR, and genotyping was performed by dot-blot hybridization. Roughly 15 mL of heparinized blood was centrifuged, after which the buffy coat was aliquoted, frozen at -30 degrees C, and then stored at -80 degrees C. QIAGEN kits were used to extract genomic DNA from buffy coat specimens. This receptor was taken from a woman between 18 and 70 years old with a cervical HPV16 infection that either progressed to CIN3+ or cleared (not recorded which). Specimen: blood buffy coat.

The CDR3 corresponds to CASSWAGGFDEQFF. The CDR3 DNA, read in part, is TGTGCCAGCTCGTGGGCAGGGGGATTCGATGAG. This chain is built from TRBV7-9 and TRBJ2-1, with 7 bases in between that match TRBD1. Sequencing ends 3 residues short of the CDR3 end; the germline J gene provides the rest. CDR1 SEHNR and CDR2 FQNEAQ are derived from the germline V gene (reference sequence). Including cysteine and phenylalanine, the CDR3 has 14 amino acids. Part of the CDR3 DNA is given, 33 bases translated from base 1. V loses 8 bases at its end and J loses 8 bases; junction bases beyond the gene matches: 12.